This TCR beta chain was identified during a study of T cell repertoires in cytomegalovirus infection. In the study overall: As its CMV epitopes, the study selected recently identified HLA-C-restricted and well-studied HLA-B-restricted targets. TCR beta signatures that were public indicated CMV infection and matching HLA type.

This CDR3 comprises 13 residues. Germline CDR1 reads MNHNY; CDR2 reads SVGAGI (reference sequence). Deletions cut 2 bases from V and 2 bases from J, with 7 bases between. About this clonotype: Its antigen is undetermined.

TCRdb reanalysed the reads using MiXCR and keeps one entry per CDR3 protein. The table lists some 920,000 distinct CDR3 sequences, under 40% of them singletons. The sequence came from a human donor in good health (CMV status not recorded). Some clones in this sample may be carry-over from other donors' samples. The V gene is TRBV6-6, the J gene TRBJ2-7, with a weak D call TRBD1 (6 bases). The specimen comprised cultured CD8+ T cells from PBMCs, sampled from culture after CMV antigen stimulation. CDR3 DNA: TGTGCCAGCAGTTACGGGGACACCTACGAGCAGTACTTC. It specifies CASSYGDTYEQYF.